These 20 T cell receptor beta chains were sequenced from one sample in a study of control samples from healthy donors and cancer patients. Repertoires were generated with immunoSEQ multiplex PCR, while TCRdb's copy carries only in-frame clones and drops some. There are about 130,000 clones in the sample; roughly 92% occur only once, and less than 7% lies in the top ten. The sample was blood. Every receptor here comes from a man aged 18 to 30 in good health.

V gene TRBV6-2 or TRBV6-3 combines with J gene TRBJ1-5; D gene uncertain. The V end was cut by 2 bases, the J end by 2 bases, with 13 bases between. CDR3 length equals 16 residues. Germline assignment: CDR1 MNHEY and CDR2 SVGEGT. The CDR3 sequence: CASSYRFFGGNQPQHF. As DNA, the CDR3 is TGTGCCAGCAGTTACAGGTTCTTTGGGGGCAATCAGCCCCAGCATTTT.

The chain recombines TRBV9 with TRBJ2-5, with TRBD2 identical over 9 bases. CDR3 length equals 16 residues. J lost 0 bases, V lost 2 bases, and 5 bases had no gene match. CDR1 is SGDLS and CDR2 is YYNGEE in the germline V gene. This CDR3 is CASSVSAGGHQETQYF. In DNA form, the CDR3 reads TGTGCCAGCAGCGTGTCAGCGGGGGGTCACCAAGAGACCCAGTACTTC.

The chain couples TRBV6-6 to TRBJ2-5, with a possible D match to TRBD2 (6 bases). CDR1 and CDR2 from the germline V gene are MNHNY and SVGAGI (reference sequence). The CDR3 sequence is 13 residues long. V gave up 4 bases and J gave up 5 bases, with 11 bases separating them. CDR3 DNA: TGTGCCAGCAGTTCCCCCGGAGGGGAGACCCAGTACTTC. Amino acids: CASSSPGGETQYF.

J is TRBJ2-7 and V is TRBV6-5, with D unresolved. CDR1 and CDR2 (germline): MNHEY, SVGAGI. Trimming removed 8 bases from V and 0 bases from J, with 11 bases in between. This CDR3 contains 13 residues. The CDR3 DNA reads as TGTGCCAGCCTCAATCCTAGCTCCTACGAGCAGTACTTC. Translating gives CASLNPSSYEQYF.

V is TRBV11-2 and J is TRBJ2-1; D is unclear. Germline V gives CDR1 SGHAT, CDR2 FQNNGV. The CDR3 totals 13 residues. V lost 2 bases, J lost 7 bases, and 9 bases lay in between. CDR3 bases: TGTGCCAGCAGCTTATCGGGCAGAAATGAGCAGTTCTTC. Translating gives CASSLSGRNEQFF.

The chain recombines TRBV5-1 with TRBJ1-5, with D tentatively TRBD1 (6 bases). Germline V lookup: CDR1 SGHRS, CDR2 YFSETQ. Trimming removed 2 bases from V and 4 bases from J, with 13 bases in between. This CDR3 is 15 amino acids long. The CDR3 DNA follows: TGCGCCAGCAGCTTTGAAGGGGGGAGAAATCAGCCCCAGCATTTT. Protein product: CASSFEGGRNQPQHF. Complete variable domain (other parts from reference TRBV5-1 and TRBJ1-5): KAGVTQTPRYLIKTRGQQVTLSCSPISGHRSVSWYQQTPGQGLQFLFEYFSETQRNKGNFPGRFSGRQFSNSRSEMNVSTLELGDSALYLCASSFEGGRNQPQHFGDGTRLSIL.

V gene TRBV19 combines with J gene TRBJ2-7, with 7 bases aligning to TRBD1. The trim removed 8 bases at V and 2 bases at J, leaving 6 bases unmatched. Germline CDR1 LNHDA, CDR2 SQIVND (reference sequence). The CDR3 spans 13 residues. DNA of the CDR3: TGTGCCAGTTCACAAGGGACAGCCTACGAGCAGTACTTC. The encoded protein is CASSQGTAYEQYF.

This sequence joins TRBV5-6 and TRBJ1-1; D is possibly TRBD1 (5 bases). The germline gives CDR1 SGHDT, CDR2 YYEEEE. The CDR3 contains 15 residues. V was trimmed by 2 bases and J by 0 bases, leaving 11 bases between them. The CDR3 DNA is TGTGCCAGCAGCTTCGGCGGGGCAGTGAACACTGAAGCTTTCTTT. Translating gives CASSFGGAVNTEAFF.

V is TRBV5-4 and J is TRBJ2-5; D possibly uses TRBD1 or TRBD2 (5 bases each). Trimming left V 0 bases short and J 1 base short, with 10 bases between. The germline V gene has CDR1 SGHNT and CDR2 YYREEE (reference sequence). There are 15 residues in the CDR3. Here the CDR3 reads CASSLGGALQETQYF. The CDR3, as DNA: TGTGCCAGCAGCTTGGGAGGGGCCCTCCAAGAGACCCAGTACTTC.

This chain uses TRBV19 with TRBJ2-5; 14 bases map to TRBD2. The CDR3 extends over 16 amino acids. The V gene end was trimmed by 1 base and the J gene end by 2 bases; junction bases not matched to a gene: 0. The V gene's germline CDR1 is LNHDA and CDR2 SQIVND (reference sequence). DNA for the CDR3: TGTGCCAGTAGTATAGGACTAGCGGGGGGGCAAGAGACCCAGTACTTC. This sequence encodes CASSIGLAGGQETQYF.

The J gene is TRBJ1-1, the V gene TRBV29-1; D ambiguous. In germline, CDR1 is SQVTM, CDR2 ANQGSEA. There are 11 residues in the CDR3. Trimming took off 1 base at V and 10 bases at J, with 10 bases between the two ends. This chain's CDR3 is CSVEVLVVAFF. The CDR3 DNA reads TGCAGCGTTGAAGTTCTAGTAGTAGCTTTCTTT.

The chain joins TRBV2 to TRBJ1-1, with TRBD1 as a possible D gene (6 bases). V lost 7 bases to trimming and J lost 10 bases, with 22 bases between them. Per the germline V gene, CDR1 is SNHLY and CDR2 is FYNNEI. This CDR3 is 14 amino acids long. The CDR3 loop is CASNTLRGASRAFF. The CDR3 nucleotides are TGTGCCAGCAATACCCTCCGGGGGGCTTCGCGAGCTTTCTTT.

The V call is TRBV29-1, the J call TRBJ1-6, with D perhaps TRBD1 (5 bases). Trimming left V 4 bases short and J 0 bases short, with 7 bases between. This CDR3 contains 14 residues. CDR1 and CDR2 from the germline V gene are SQVTM and ANQGSEA. CDR3 nucleotide sequence: TGCAGCGTTGTCACAGGCTCCTATAATTCACCCCTCCACTTT. Translation gives CSVVTGSYNSPLHF.

This clone was observed once. The V call is TRBV6-1, the J call TRBJ1-4; the D is unclear. Germline V CDR1 and CDR2: MNHNS, SASEGT. V was shortened by 2 bases and J by 0 bases, with 10 bases between the two germline ends. The CDR3 is made up of 16 amino acids. The CDR3 region has the DNA TGTGCCAGCAGTGAAAGGGCCCGGACAACTAATGAAAAACTGTTTTTT. Translated: CASSERARTTNEKLFF.

This rearrangement joins TRBV11-2 to TRBJ2-3; D gene uncertain. Germline values: CDR1 SGHAT, CDR2 FQNNGV. CDR3 length equals 15 residues. V lost 3 bases and J 0 bases, leaving 10 bases between the germline ends. The CDR3 sequence: CASSFYRPSTDTQYF. CDR3 nucleotides: TGTGCCAGCAGCTTTTACAGACCTAGCACAGATACGCAGTATTTT.

The CDR3 DNA reads as TGCGCCAGCAGCTTAGGCAGGGTTCACACTGAAGCTTTCTTT. Its translation is CASSLGRVHTEAFF. The chain combines TRBV5-1 with TRBJ1-1, with D perhaps TRBD1 (5 bases). Trimming removed 2 bases at V and 3 bases at J, with 11 bases between. The CDR3 loop spans 14 amino acids. Per germline, CDR1 SGHRS and CDR2 YFSETQ.

The CDR3 bases are TGTGCCAGTAGCCCTTGGGGACAGCCCCAGCATTTT. Protein sequence: CASSPWGQPQHF. The chain carries TRBV19 and TRBJ1-5; no reliable D call. Looked up from germline, CDR1 is LNHDA and CDR2 is SQIVND (reference sequence). V lost 6 bases and J 7 bases, leaving 10 bases between the germline ends. The CDR3 is made up of 12 amino acids.

The chain employs TRBV19 and TRBJ1-2; no reliable D call. Trimming left V 0 bases short and J 4 bases short, with 15 bases between. CDR1 and CDR2 from the germline V gene are LNHDA and SQIVND (reference sequence). The CDR3 sequence is 16 residues long. CDR3 residues: CASSIDFFADGYGYTF. CDR3 DNA sequence: TGTGCCAGTAGTATAGATTTCTTCGCAGACGGCTATGGCTACACCTTC.

This sequence joins TRBV12-3 or TRBV12-4 and TRBJ2-5; D remains ambiguous. The CDR3 contains 13 residues. V lost 7 bases and J lost 5, with 14 bases in between. CDR3 nucleotides: TGTGCCAGCACTCACACCTTCGCGGAGACCCAGTACTTC. Translation: CASTHTFAETQYF.

The chain carries TRBV15 and TRBJ2-1; D might be TRBD2 (5 bases). The CDR3 sequence is 15 residues long. CDR1 LNHNV and CDR2 YYDKDF come from the germline V gene (reference sequence). V shed 1 base and J shed 0 bases, with 7 bases lying between them. CDR3 bases: TGTGCCACCAGCAGAGCGGGGAGCTCCTACAATGAGCAGTTCTTC. Its translation is CATSRAGSSYNEQFF.